The 6 T cell receptor beta chains below all came from one sample that was sequenced in a study of T-cell reconstitution after alpha-beta-depleted transplantation in children. Preparation of the TCRbeta library used unique molecular identifiers. One entry per CDR3 protein results from TCRdb running MiXCR on the PCR reads. This table holds a few hundred thousand distinct CDR3 sequences, roughly a quarter found once. The sample in question was PBMCs, obtained before TCRalphabeta/CD19-depleted stem cell transplant. The source is a girl under 10 years old with Fanconi anemia, due to receive a stem cell transplant.

This clonotype was counted between two and nine times. The CDR3 DNA sequence: TGCAGTGCTAGAGTGACTAGCACAGATACGCAGTATTTT. It yields the protein CSARVTSTDTQYF. This sequence joins TRBV20-1 and TRBJ2-3; D not resolved. V shed 1 base and J shed 0 bases, with 5 bases lying between them. This CDR3 is 13 amino acids long. Germline CDR1 DFQATT, CDR2 SNEGSKA (reference sequence).

J is TRBJ2-1 and V is TRBV20-1; TRBD2 aligns across 8 bases. CDR1 DFQATT and CDR2 SNEGSKA come from the germline V gene (reference sequence). The CDR3 extends over 17 amino acids. The V segment lost 5 bases and the J segment 0 bases; nucleotides outside the gene matches: 12. The CDR3 region has the DNA TGCAGTGCTCCCTTTATAGCGGGAAGTTACTCCTACAATGAGCAGTTCTTC. It codes for CSAPFIAGSYSYNEQFF.

V is TRBV6-5 and J is TRBJ2-5; tentative D call: TRBD1 (6 bases). Germline V gene lookup returns CDR1 MNHEY and CDR2 SVGAGI. V was pared by 2 bases and J by 0 bases, with 10 bases between. The CDR3 is 15 amino acids. The CDR3 reads CASSYSGTYQETQYF. The CDR3 DNA sequence: TGTGCCAGCAGTTACAGTGGGACATACCAAGAGACCCAGTACTTC.

This clonotype was observed a few times. The chain is built from TRBV29-1 and TRBJ2-1; 9 nucleotides agree with TRBD1. CDR3 length: 14 amino acids. Germline values: CDR1 SQVTM, CDR2 ANQGSEA. Trimming at V came to 6 bases and at J to 4 bases, leaving 7 bases not matched to a gene. The CDR3, as DNA: TGCAGCGTCCTACAGGGGGCAGTGTACAATGAGCAGTTCTTC. This translates into CSVLQGAVYNEQFF.

This clonotype was counted many times. V usage is TRBV29-1 and J usage is TRBJ2-7; no clear D. This CDR3 is built from 12 residues. Germline-derived CDR1 and CDR2 are SQVTM and ANQGSEA. V lost 4 bases to trimming and J lost 5 bases, with 12 bases between them. For the CDR3, the DNA is TGCAGCGTTGCATTGACTTGGAACGAGCAGTACTTC. Protein sequence: CSVALTWNEQYF.

This clonotype was detected ten times or more. The chain recombines TRBV7-2 with TRBJ2-7; the D gene is possibly TRBD2 (6 bases). Germline CDR1 SGHTA, CDR2 FQGNSA. Trimming shortened V by 1 base and J by 0 bases, and 10 bases separated the two germline ends. The CDR3 is 15 residues long. CDR3 amino acids: CASSLDRGSSYEQYF. The CDR3, as DNA: TGTGCCAGCAGCTTAGATCGGGGGAGCTCCTACGAGCAGTACTTC. Full variable domain (remainder filled in from reference TRBV7-2 and TRBJ2-7): GAGVSQSPSNKVTEKGKDVELRCDPISGHTALYWYRQSLGQGLEFLIYFQGNSAPDKSGLPSDRFSAERTGGSVSTLTIQRTQQEDSAVYLCASSLDRGSSYEQYFGPGTRLTVT.